Following are 29 T cell receptor beta chains from one sample sequenced in a study of T cell clones after liver transplantation (dated by TCRdb to 2018 to 2020). The protocol used for the library was the immunoSEQ multiplex PCR assay. Drawn from immuneACCESS, this table holds only the in-frame rearrangements with V and J called that TCRdb kept. Clones are partly lost; checked studies trace under half to an unresolved V gene and leave the rest unexplained. For this sample there are tens of thousands of clones; roughly 85% appear just once. 2.8% of the sample is in the top ten clones. Material: CD4+ T cells from blood, obtained at the 22-month timepoint. The source is a human patient who received a liver transplant. Some T cells may be donor cells from the graft after a transplant.

This clone was counted between two and nine times. One end of the junction varies from germline; a read error may be responsible. The chain recombines TRBV27 with TRBJ2-4; TRBD1 is a possible D gene (6 bases). Germline V gives CDR1 MNHEY, CDR2 SMNVEV (reference sequence). CDR3 size: 12 residues. The CDR3 is CASSLAQGWKNF. The CDR3 bases are TGTGCCAGCAGTTTGGCCCAGGGGTGGAAGAACTTC.

V is TRBV30 and J is TRBJ2-5; D is unresolved. The CDR3 runs 15 residues. V was clipped by 2 bases and J by 2 bases, with 15 bases between them. Germline-derived CDR1 and CDR2 are GTSNPN and SVGIG (reference sequence). The CDR3 DNA is TGTGCCTGGAGTCGCAACTTAGGAACACAAGAGACCCAGTACTTC. Protein: CAWSRNLGTQETQYF.

The chain uses TRBV19 and TRBJ1-6; 8 nucleotides align to TRBD1. The CDR3 has 16 amino acids. Germline CDR1 and CDR2: LNHDA and SQIVND (reference sequence). V lost 6 bases to trimming and J lost 8 bases; unmatched junction nucleotides: 12. CDR3 DNA: TGTGCCAGTAGCGACGGACAGGGATCGTTTTATTCACCCCTCCACTTT. It specifies CASSDGQGSFYSPLHF.

The chain has TRBV7-6 and TRBJ2-2; 11 positions agree with TRBD2. With 6 bases clipped from V and 0 bases from J, the junction kept 3 bases outside the gene matches. CDR1 and CDR2 (germline): SGHVS, FNYEAQ. This CDR3 comprises 16 residues. The CDR3 reads CASRRTSGSNTGELFF. The CDR3 bases are TGTGCCAGCAGGAGGACTAGCGGGTCGAACACCGGGGAGCTGTTTTTT.

The chain couples TRBV28 to TRBJ1-1; no reliable D call. Germline CDR1 and CDR2: MDHEN and SYDVKM. CDR3 length: 12 amino acids. V lost 2 bases and J lost 11, with 12 bases in between. The CDR3 loop reads CASSLTRKEAFF. DNA for the CDR3: TGTGCCAGCAGTTTAACCCGAAAGGAGGCTTTCTTT.

The chain couples TRBV2 to TRBJ2-2; tentative D call: TRBD1 (6 bases). The CDR3 runs to 15 residues. The V gene's germline CDR1 is SNHLY and CDR2 FYNNEI. Between the trimmed V and J ends, which lost 7 bases and 6 bases, there was a span of 18 bases. In nucleotides, the CDR3 is TGTGCCAGCAAACTTTTCTGGGGGCGCCCCGGGGAGCTGTTTTTT. This encodes CASKLFWGRPGELFF. Looking up the rest from reference TRBV2 and TRBJ2-2 gives the full variable domain: EPEVTQTPSHQVTQMGQEVILRCVPISNHLYFYWYRQILGQKVEFLVSFYNNEISEKSEIFDDQFSVERPDGSNFTLKIRSTKLEDSAMYFCASKLFWGRPGELFFGEGSRLTVL.

This clone was observed many times. V usage is TRBV4-3 and J usage is TRBJ1-2; the match to TRBD1 covers 9 bases. CDR3 length: 16 amino acids. Germline CDR1 and CDR2: LGHNA and YSLEER. V lost 1 base, J lost 4 bases, and 7 bases stayed unmatched. For the CDR3, the DNA is TGCGCCAGCAGCCAAGCCACAGGGGGCAGTTCCTATGGCTACACCTTC. Translated, it gives CASSQATGGSSYGYTF.

The rearrangement joins TRBV5-8 to TRBJ1-2; 10 nucleotides agree with TRBD1. V trimming: 4 bases; J trimming: 7 bases; junction bases outside the gene matches: 10. This CDR3 comprises 15 residues. Germline V gene data show CDR1 as SGHTS and CDR2 as YDEGEE. CDR3 bases: TGTGCCAGCAGCGTGGAGGTGACAGGGGGCTTTGGCTACACCTTC. Protein product: CASSVEVTGGFGYTF.

The chain carries TRBV4-1 and TRBJ2-7, with 9 positions matching TRBD2. The CDR3 covers 14 residues. Germline CDR1 MGHRA, CDR2 YSYEKL. Trimming cost V 0 bases and J 7 bases; bases outside gene matches: 4. DNA of the CDR3: TGCGCCAGCAGCCAAGAGGCGGGGGGGCTTGAGCAGTACTTC. Translation: CASSQEAGGLEQYF.

A few counts support this clone. The J gene is TRBJ2-1, the V gene TRBV7-2, with D possibly called TRBD1 or TRBD2 (6 bases each). Germline loops: CDR1 SGHTA, CDR2 FQGNSA. The CDR3 totals 16 residues. Deletions cut 6 bases from V and 7 bases from J, with 22 bases between. CDR3 amino acids: CASRKGGLLLRNEQFF. CDR3 sequence (DNA): TGTGCCAGCAGGAAGGGGGGCCTTCTCCTTAGGAATGAGCAGTTCTTC.

The genes are TRBV12-5 and TRBJ2-2, with D maybe TRBD1 (6 bases). Germline V CDR1 and CDR2: LGHNT, FRNRAP. The CDR3 consists of 17 residues. Trimming stripped 3 bases from V and 0 bases from J, with 14 bases between. The CDR3 nucleotides are TGTGCTAGTGGTTTAAGGACAGTAAACCCGAACACCGGGGAGCTGTTTTTT. It specifies CASGLRTVNPNTGELFF.

This chain links TRBV13 with TRBJ1-2, with 7 bases aligning to TRBD1. The trim removed 5 bases at V and 8 bases at J, leaving 11 bases unmatched. The germline gives CDR1 PRHDT, CDR2 FYEKMQ (reference sequence). The CDR3 covers 14 residues. Here the CDR3 DNA reads TGTGCCAGCAGCCTCCGACAGGGAACCACAGGCTACACCTTC. Translating it yields CASSLRQGTTGYTF.

The V and J genes are TRBV7-2 and TRBJ2-2, with 10 nucleotides matching TRBD2. CDR3 length: 16 amino acids. After removal of 1 base from V and 7 bases from J, the junction contained 6 bases not matched to a gene. CDR1 is SGHTA and CDR2 is FQGNSA in the germline V gene. The CDR3 DNA reads TGTGCCAGCAGCTTAGAACTAGCGGGGAGGCACGGGGAGCTGTTTTTT. Its translation: CASSLELAGRHGELFF.

This sequence joins TRBV21-1 and TRBJ1-1; TRBD1 was called by the table and not checked on the DNA. TRBV21-1 is tagged as a pseudogene. The CDR3 has 16 amino acids. The CDR3 reads CASSKGKYRLNTEAFF. In DNA form, the CDR3 reads TGTGCCAGCAGCAAAGGGAAATACAGACTGAACACTGAAGCTTTCTTT.

In its sample, this clone was seen once. The V and J genes are TRBV7-2 and TRBJ2-2, with 10 nucleotides matching TRBD1. V lost 5 bases, J lost 4 bases, and 4 bases stayed unmatched. Germline-derived CDR1 and CDR2 are SGHTA and FQGNSA. The CDR3 has 15 residues. The CDR3 coding sequence is TGTGCCAGCAGCGTAGGGACAGGGGTCACCGGGGAGCTGTTTTTT. Translating gives CASSVGTGVTGELFF.

The J gene is TRBJ2-5, the V gene TRBV19; tentatively, D is TRBD2 (6 bases). V was shortened by 0 bases and J by 0 bases, with 17 bases between the two germline ends. CDR1 is LNHDA, CDR2 SQIVND, per germline (reference sequence). This CDR3 has 18 residues. The CDR3 sequence: CASSIDRTGGPYQETQYF. CDR3 sequence (DNA): TGTGCCAGTAGTATAGATCGTACAGGAGGGCCCTACCAAGAGACCCAGTACTTC.

The CDR3 nucleotides read TGTGCCAGCAGTCTTAGGGGGCCTACTAATGAAAAACTGTTTTTT. The encoded protein is CASSLRGPTNEKLFF. This chain joins TRBV28 and TRBJ1-4; 7 bases are shared with TRBD1. The trim removed 5 bases at V and 2 bases at J, leaving 5 bases unmatched. Germline V gives CDR1 MDHEN, CDR2 SYDVKM. The CDR3 is made up of 15 amino acids.

This clone occurred once. The gene calls are TRBV6-6 and TRBJ1-5; possibly TRBD1 for D (5 bases). Germline V gene data show CDR1 as MNHNY and CDR2 as SVGAGI (reference sequence). Between the trimmed V and J ends, which lost 2 bases and 0 bases, there was a span of 8 bases. The CDR3 is 15 amino acids. The CDR3 DNA follows: TGTGCCAGCAGTTACGAGGGGTATAGCAATCAGCCCCAGCATTTT. Translating it yields CASSYEGYSNQPQHF.

V gene TRBV28 combines with J gene TRBJ1-2, with D hard to call. Trimming cost V 7 bases and J 2 bases, with 8 bases left between them. The CDR3 is made up of 12 amino acids. Germline V gene lookup returns CDR1 MDHEN and CDR2 SYDVKM. CDR3 amino acids: CASTHENYGYTF. CDR3 DNA: TGTGCCAGCACACACGAAAACTATGGCTACACCTTC.

The rearrangement uses TRBV28 and TRBJ1-2; no clear D. Germline V CDR1 and CDR2: MDHEN, SYDVKM. The ends were cut back, 4 bases at V and 8 bases at J, with 8 bases in the middle. The CDR3 sequence is 11 residues long. CDR3 sequence: CASSYQEGYTF. CDR3 DNA sequence: TGTGCCAGCAGTTACCAGGAGGGCTACACCTTC.

The chain combines TRBV25-1 with TRBJ2-3; D gene uncertain. Germline V lookup: CDR1 MGHDK, CDR2 SYGVNS. V shed 0 bases and J shed 4 bases, with 20 bases lying between them. The CDR3 runs to 18 residues. CDR3 nucleotide sequence: TGTGCCAGCAGTGAATACGGCGCAGGTTCGAGTGCTGCAGATACGCAGTATTTT. Its protein is CASSEYGAGSSAADTQYF.

The V gene is TRBV28, the J gene TRBJ2-1, with no clear D. Germline lookup yields CDR1 MDHEN and CDR2 SYDVKM. V was pared by 6 bases and J by 7 bases, with 22 bases between. The CDR3 runs to 16 residues. The CDR3 DNA sequence: TGTGCCAGCAGCCCCCCTTTATCCGCGTTTAGAAATGAGCAGTTCTTC. This encodes CASSPPLSAFRNEQFF.

This sequence joins TRBV27 and TRBJ2-7; tentatively, D is TRBD2 (6 bases). The CDR3 is 13 amino acids. Germline V gives CDR1 MNHEY, CDR2 SMNVEV (reference sequence). V lost 2 bases, J lost 2 bases, and 7 bases lay in between. As DNA, the CDR3 is TGTGCCAGCAGTTTAGCGGGGACCTACGAGCAGTACTTC. Its protein is CASSLAGTYEQYF.

This rearrangement joins TRBV19 to TRBJ2-1; TRBD2 agrees at 7 bases. The ends lost 5 bases at V and 0 bases at J; junction bases unmatched: 4. CDR1 and CDR2 from the germline V gene are LNHDA and SQIVND (reference sequence). This CDR3 is built from 15 residues. CDR3 bases: TGTGCCAGTAGTCCCGGCGGGAGCTCCTACAATGAGCAGTTCTTC. Residues: CASSPGGSSYNEQFF.

The rearrangement joins TRBV7-2 to TRBJ2-5; possible D gene TRBD1, 5 bases. The CDR3 extends over 14 amino acids. The V end lost 3 bases, the J end lost 1 base, and 9 bases lay between the germline ends. The V gene's germline CDR1 is SGHTA and CDR2 FQGNSA. The DNA of the CDR3 is TGTGCCAGCAGCTTTGGCAGGGCCCAAGAGACCCAGTACTTC. It translates to CASSFGRAQETQYF.

The chain employs TRBV12-5 and TRBJ2-2; 8 nucleotides align to TRBD2. V was clipped by 1 base and J by 5 bases; unmatched bases: 15. Germline V gene sequence: CDR1 LGHNT, CDR2 FRNRAP. The CDR3 loop spans 19 amino acids. The CDR3 loop is CASGLARGGAGTKTGELFF. CDR3 bases: TGTGCTAGTGGTTTGGCCCGGGGGGGGGCCGGGACAAAGACCGGGGAGCTGTTTTTT.

The chain joins TRBV5-5 to TRBJ1-3; no clear D gene. Germline lookup yields CDR1 SGHKS and CDR2 YYEKEE (reference sequence). Trimming pared 5 bases from V and 0 bases from J, leaving 9 bases between. The CDR3 contains 14 residues. CDR3 in DNA: TGTGCCAGCAGTCCTCGTTACTCTGGAAACACCATATATTTT. Its translation: CASSPRYSGNTIYF.

This chain connects TRBV5-4 to TRBJ2-5; 8 bases align to TRBD1. The CDR3 is 13 residues long. The V segment lost 3 bases and the J segment 2 bases; nucleotides outside the gene matches: 0. CDR1 and CDR2 (germline): SGHNT, YYREEE (reference sequence). CDR3 DNA sequence: TGTGCCAGCAGCTGGGACAGGCAAGAGACCCAGTACTTC. This translates into CASSWDRQETQYF.

The chain couples TRBV5-4 to TRBJ2-5; possible D gene TRBD2, 6 bases. The CDR3 loop spans 15 amino acids. In germline, CDR1 is SGHNT, CDR2 YYREEE (reference sequence). Trimming removed 4 bases from V and 5 bases from J, with 18 bases in between. CDR3 coding DNA: TGTGCCAGCAGCCCTGTCGCGGGGATGGGGGAGACCCAGTACTTC. Its translation is CASSPVAGMGETQYF.